At least ten counts were recorded for the clone carrying this T cell receptor beta chain. Its antigen is still unknown. These data come from a study of T cells in Graves' hyperthyroidism and ophthalmopathy. Study outcomes and limitations: Stable hyperthyroidism was separated from ophthalmopathy by a model based on 13 V-J features.

Template material for amplifying TCR beta CDR3 regions consisted of RNA transcripts. HTBI primers were the set used in a first-round RT-PCR of the TCR CDR3. TCRdb ran MiXCR on the multiplex PCR reads and lists one entry per CDR3 protein. The sample holds roughly 500,000 distinct CDR3 sequences, around 22% seen once. The sequenced sample was blood. The receptor was derived from a woman in her 30s with Graves' ophthalmopathy.

The CDR3 loop is CASSFPGGQGDEQYF. In nucleotides, the CDR3 is TGTGCCAGCAGTTTTCCGGGAGGGCAGGGGGACGAGCAGTACTTC. The V and J genes are TRBV6-5 and TRBJ2-7; weak D call: TRBD2 (8 bases). The CDR3 is 15 residues long. CDR1 is MNHEY, CDR2 SVGAGI, per germline. Trimming took off 4 bases at V and 5 bases at J, with 18 bases between the two ends.